What follows is one T cell receptor (beta chain) and its context. Measured with immunoSEQ multiplex PCR; TCRdb has only the in-frame clones, and not every one. The sample has tens of thousands of clones, about 96% seen once. This sample stems from a study of technical replicates of blood from several donors. The specimen was T cells isolated from PBMCs. The sequence was collected from a human donor in good health.

The DNA for the CDR3 is TGCGCCAGCAGTTCTACAGGGAACGAGCAGTACTTC. Translated: CASSSTGNEQYF. The V and J genes are TRBV10-2 and TRBJ2-7, with D possibly matching TRBD1 (6 bases). V was clipped by 5 bases and J by 5 bases, with 10 bases between them. The CDR3 consists of 12 residues. CDR1 and CDR2 from the germline V gene are WSHSY and SAAADI.